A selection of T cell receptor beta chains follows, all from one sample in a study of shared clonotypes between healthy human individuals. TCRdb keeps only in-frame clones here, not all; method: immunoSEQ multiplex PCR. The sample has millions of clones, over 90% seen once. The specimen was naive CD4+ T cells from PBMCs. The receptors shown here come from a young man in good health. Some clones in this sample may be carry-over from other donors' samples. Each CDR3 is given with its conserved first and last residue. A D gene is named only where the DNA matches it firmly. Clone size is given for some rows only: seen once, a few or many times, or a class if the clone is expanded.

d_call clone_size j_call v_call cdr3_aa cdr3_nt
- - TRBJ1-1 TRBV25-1 CASRNLRGWAFF TGTGCCAGCAGAAATTTAAGGGGGTGGGCTTTCTTT
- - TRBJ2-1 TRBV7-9 CASSFRGNEQFF TGTGCCAGCAGCTTCCGGGGGAATGAGCAGTTCTTC
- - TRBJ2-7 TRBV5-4 CASSLEQGTGSDEQYF TGTGCCAGCAGCTTGGAACAGGGTACCGGGAGCGACGAGCAGTACTTC
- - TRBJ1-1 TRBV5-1 CASSPLGPFEIQAFF TGCGCCAGCAGCCCGTTGGGACCGTTCGAGATACAAGCTTTCTTT
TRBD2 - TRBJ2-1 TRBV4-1 CASSQGYNWTSGKAGNEQFF TGCGCCAGCAGCCAAGGATATAATTGGACTAGCGGGAAAGCGGGCAATGAGCAGTTCTTC
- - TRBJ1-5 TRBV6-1 CASRVGLREPQHF TGTGCCAGCAGGGTGGGTCTTAGGGAACCCCAGCATTTT
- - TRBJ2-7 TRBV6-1 CASSDWPYNYEQYF TGTGCCAGCAGTGACTGGCCCTATAACTACGAGCAGTACTTC
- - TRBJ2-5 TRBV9 CASSVAGLIQETQYF TGTGCCAGCAGCGTAGCCGGGCTAATCCAAGAGACCCAGTACTTC
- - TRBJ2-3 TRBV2 CASRKPQGSSTDTQYF TGTGCCAGCAGAAAACCCCAGGGCTCTAGCACAGATACGCAGTATTTT
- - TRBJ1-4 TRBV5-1 CASSPRDTLGEKLFF TGCGCCAGCAGCCCGAGGGACACCCTCGGGGAAAAACTGTTTTTT
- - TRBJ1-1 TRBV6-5 CASRIVEGRTEAFF TGTGCCAGCAGAATTGTAGAGGGGAGGACTGAAGCTTTCTTT
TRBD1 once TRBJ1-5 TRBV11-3 CASSPADRASVDQPQHF TGTGCCAGCAGCCCCGCGGACAGGGCTAGTGTCGATCAGCCCCAGCATTTT
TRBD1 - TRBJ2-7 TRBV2 CASSVQGALYEQYF TGTGCCAGCAGTGTACAGGGGGCCCTCTACGAGCAGTACTTC
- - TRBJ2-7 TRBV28 CASSASPLAYEQYF TGTGCCAGCAGTGCCTCCCCATTAGCCTACGAGCAGTACTTC
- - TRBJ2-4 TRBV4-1 CASSQVRGRSAKNIQYF TGCGCCAGCAGCCAAGTTAGGGGCAGGTCGGCCAAAAACATTCAGTACTTC
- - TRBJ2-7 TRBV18 CASSPAPVYEQYF TGTGCCAGCTCACCCGCCCCAGTATACGAGCAGTACTTC
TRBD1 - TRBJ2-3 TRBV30 CAWGSTGVVDTQYF TGTGCCTGGGGCTCCACAGGGGTGGTTGATACGCAGTATTTT
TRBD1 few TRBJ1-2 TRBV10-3 CAISPGQGNYGYTF TGTGCCATCAGTCCGGGACAGGGTAACTATGGCTACACCTTC
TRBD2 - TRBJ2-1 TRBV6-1 CASSASGTYNEQFF TGTGCCAGCAGTGCTAGCGGGACCTACAATGAGCAGTTCTTC
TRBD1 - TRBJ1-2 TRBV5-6 CASGGTGYGYTF TGTGCCAGTGGAGGGACAGGCTATGGCTACACCTTC
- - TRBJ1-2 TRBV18 CASSPMIGAGYGYTF TGTGCCAGCTCACCAATGATCGGGGCCGGCTATGGCTACACCTTC
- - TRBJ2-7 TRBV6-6 CASTREGNEQYF TGTGCCAGCACCAGGGAAGGGAACGAGCAGTACTTC
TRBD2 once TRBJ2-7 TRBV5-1 CASSRRAGGSYEQYF TGCGCCAGCAGCCGCCGAGCGGGAGGATCCTACGAGCAGTACTTC
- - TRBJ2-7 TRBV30 CAWSEAPGEQYF TGTGCCTGGAGTGAGGCTCCGGGGGAGCAGTACTTC
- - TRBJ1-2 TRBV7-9 CASTRGGNYGYTF TGTGCCAGTACACGGGGGGGAAACTATGGCTACACCTTC
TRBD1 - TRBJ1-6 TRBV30 CAWSPDRGPGSPLHF TGTGCCTGGAGCCCGGACAGGGGGCCGGGTTCACCCCTCCACTTT
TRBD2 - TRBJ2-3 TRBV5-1 CASSPLAGEGDTQYF TGCGCCAGCAGCCCCTTAGCGGGAGAGGGAGATACGCAGTATTTT
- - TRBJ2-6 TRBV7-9 CASSSRQVPPSGANVLTF TGTGCCAGCAGCTCTAGACAGGTGCCCCCCTCTGGGGCCAACGTCCTGACTTTC
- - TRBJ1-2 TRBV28 CASSLSTVAGYGYTF TGTGCCAGCAGTTTATCGACCGTGGCAGGCTATGGCTACACCTTC
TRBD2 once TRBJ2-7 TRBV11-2 CASSLPPGGGQQYF TGTGCCAGCAGCTTACCGCCGGGGGGTGGTCAGCAGTACTTC
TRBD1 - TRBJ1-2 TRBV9 CASSVAGDREIRGYTF TGTGCCAGCAGCGTAGCTGGGGACAGGGAGATCCGCGGCTACACCTTC
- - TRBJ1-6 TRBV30 CAWSVGSSYNSPLHF TGTGCCTGGAGTGTAGGGAGCTCCTATAATTCACCCCTCCACTTT
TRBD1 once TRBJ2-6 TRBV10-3 CAISGAGGASGANVLTF TGTGCCATCAGTGGGGCAGGGGGTGCCTCTGGGGCCAACGTCCTGACTTTC
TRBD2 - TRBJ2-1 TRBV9 CASSTTSGSWNEQFF TGTGCCAGCAGCACAACTAGCGGGAGTTGGAATGAGCAGTTCTTC
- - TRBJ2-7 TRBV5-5 CASSLGAYEQYF TGTGCCAGCAGCTTGGGTGCATACGAGCAGTACTTC
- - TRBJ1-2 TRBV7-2 CASSLVRGPFYGYTF TGTGCCAGCAGCTTAGTAAGGGGTCCCTTCTATGGCTACACCTTC
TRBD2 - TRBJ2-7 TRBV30 CAWRVAGHATHLYF TGTGCCTGGAGGGTAGCGGGCCATGCTACCCACTTGTACTTC
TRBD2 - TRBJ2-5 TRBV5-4 CASTQAGVETQYF TGTGCCAGCACCCAAGCGGGAGTGGAGACCCAGTACTTC
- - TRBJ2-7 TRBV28 CASSFLSRGEYEQYF TGTGCCAGCAGTTTTTTGTCGAGAGGGGAATACGAGCAGTACTTC
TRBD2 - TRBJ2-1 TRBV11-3 CASSLEGTSGYNEQFF TGTGCCAGCAGCTTAGAGGGGACTAGCGGGTACAATGAGCAGTTCTTC
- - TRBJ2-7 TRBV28 CASSLQRREQYF TGTGCCAGCAGTTTACAACGGCGCGAGCAGTACTTC
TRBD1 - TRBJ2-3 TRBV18 CASSPRQGALDTQYF TGTGCCAGCTCACCCCGCCAGGGGGCCCTGGATACGCAGTATTTT
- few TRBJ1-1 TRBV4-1 CASSQDNGLSTEAFF TGCGCCAGCAGCCAAGATAACGGTTTGTCGACTGAAGCTTTCTTT
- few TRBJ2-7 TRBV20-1 CSARKGSEQYF TGCAGTGCTAGGAAGGGATCTGAGCAGTACTTC
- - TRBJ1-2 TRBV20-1 CSAGTGYGYTF TGCAGTGCTGGAACAGGGTATGGCTACACCTTC
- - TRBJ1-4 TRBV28 CASSWTAKSNEKLFF TGTGCCAGCAGTTGGACAGCTAAATCTAATGAAAAACTGTTTTTT
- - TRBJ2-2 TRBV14 CASSQSSPGELFF TGTGCCAGCAGCCAATCAAGCCCCGGGGAGCTGTTTTTT
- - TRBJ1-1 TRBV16 CASSQGSAQTEAFF TGTGCCAGCAGCCAAGGGTCTGCCCAAACTGAAGCTTTCTTT
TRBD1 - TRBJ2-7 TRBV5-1 CASSGDTGAYEQYF TGCGCCAGCAGCGGGGATACAGGGGCCTACGAGCAGTACTTC
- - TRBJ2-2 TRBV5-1 CASSFPAGELFF TGCGCCAGCAGCTTCCCGGCCGGGGAGCTGTTTTTT
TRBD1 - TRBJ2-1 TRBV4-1 CASSQASRGRDYNEQFF TGCGCCAGCAGCCAAGCAAGTAGGGGGCGAGACTACAATGAGCAGTTCTTC
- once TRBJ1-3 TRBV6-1 CASFSSGNTIYF TGTGCCAGCTTCAGCTCTGGAAACACCATATATTTT
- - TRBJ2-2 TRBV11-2 CASILLGRSNTGELFF TGTGCCAGCATACTTTTGGGGAGATCTAACACCGGGGAGCTGTTTTTT
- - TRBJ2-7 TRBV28 CASSLVGPYEQYF TGTGCCAGCAGTTTAGTCGGTCCCTACGAGCAGTACTTC
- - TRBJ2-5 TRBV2 CASRESTSQETQYF TGTGCCAGCAGGGAATCGACTAGCCAAGAGACCCAGTACTTC
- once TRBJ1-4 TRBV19 CASSIDWIGREKLFF TGTGCCAGTAGTATAGATTGGATCGGCAGAGAAAAACTGTTTTTT
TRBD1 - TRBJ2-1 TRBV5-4 CASSPSPGTGVNEQFF TGTGCCAGCAGTCCATCGCCCGGGACAGGGGTCAATGAGCAGTTCTTC
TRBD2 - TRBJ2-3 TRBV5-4 CASSLRIAGSTDTQYF TGTGCCAGCAGCTTAAGGATAGCGGGAAGCACAGATACGCAGTATTTT
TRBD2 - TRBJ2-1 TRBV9 CASSVSGSNNEQFF TGTGCCAGCAGCGTCAGCGGGAGTAACAATGAGCAGTTCTTC